This T cell receptor (beta chain) was sequenced during a study of T-cell reconstitution after alpha-beta-depleted transplantation in children. There are a few counts of this clonotype. Unique molecular identifiers were used in preparing the TCRbeta library. One entry per CDR3 protein, called by TCRdb with MiXCR from the PCR reads. Altogether more than 550,000 distinct CDR3 sequences are present, 10% being singletons, with the ten largest covering less than 5%. The length of the CDR3 is 17 residues. J gave up 5 bases and V 0 bases, and 4 bases lay outside the gene matches. Germline V gives CDR1 MDHEN, CDR2 SYDVKM.

Sequencing used PBMCs from the stem cell graft donor, obtained from the stem cell graft. The chain employs TRBV28 and TRBJ2-7, with 16 bases aligning to TRBD2. This TCR derives from a human donor who donated a stem cell graft to a child with acute myeloid leukemia. The CDR3 sequence: CASSLWGLAGGPHEQYF. CDR3 in DNA: TGTGCCAGCAGTTTATGGGGACTAGCGGGAGGGCCTCACGAGCAGTACTTC. Full variable domain (remainder filled in from reference TRBV28 and TRBJ2-7): DVKVTQSSRYLVKRTGEKVFLECVQDMDHENMFWYRQDPGLGLRLIYFSYDVKMKEKGDIPEGYSVSREKKERFSLILESASTNQTSMYLCASSLWGLAGGPHEQYFGPGTRLTVT.